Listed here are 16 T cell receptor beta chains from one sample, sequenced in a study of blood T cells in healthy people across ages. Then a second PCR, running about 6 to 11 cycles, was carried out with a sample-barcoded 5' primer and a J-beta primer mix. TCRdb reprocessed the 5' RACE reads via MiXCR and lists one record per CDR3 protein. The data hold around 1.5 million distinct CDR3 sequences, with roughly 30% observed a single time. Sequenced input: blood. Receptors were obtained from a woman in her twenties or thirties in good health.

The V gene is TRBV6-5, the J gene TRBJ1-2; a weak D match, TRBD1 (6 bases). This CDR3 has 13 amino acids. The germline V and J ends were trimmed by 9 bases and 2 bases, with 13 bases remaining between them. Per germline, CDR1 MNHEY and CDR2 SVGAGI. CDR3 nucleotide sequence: TGTGCCAGATACCCAGGACAGAACTATGGCTACACCTTC. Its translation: CARYPGQNYGYTF.

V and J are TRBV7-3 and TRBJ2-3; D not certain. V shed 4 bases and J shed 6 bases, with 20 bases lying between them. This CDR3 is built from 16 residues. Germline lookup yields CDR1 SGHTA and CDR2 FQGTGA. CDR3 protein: CASSSPGRMARDTQYF. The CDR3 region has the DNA TGTGCCAGCAGCTCCCCAGGACGGATGGCCAGGGATACGCAGTATTTT.

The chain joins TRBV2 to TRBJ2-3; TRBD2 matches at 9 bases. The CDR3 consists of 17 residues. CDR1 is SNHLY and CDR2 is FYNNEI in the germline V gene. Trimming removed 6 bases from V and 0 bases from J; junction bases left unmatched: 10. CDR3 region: CASRSGRREGSTDTQYF. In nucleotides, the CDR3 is TGTGCCAGCAGGTCGGGGAGGCGGGAGGGCAGCACAGATACGCAGTATTTT. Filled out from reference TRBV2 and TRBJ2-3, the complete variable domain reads EPEVTQTPSHQVTQMGQEVILRCVPISNHLYFYWYRQILGQKVEFLVSFYNNEISEKSEIFDDQFSVERPDGSNFTLKIRSTKLEDSAMYFCASRSGRREGSTDTQYFGPGTRLTVL.

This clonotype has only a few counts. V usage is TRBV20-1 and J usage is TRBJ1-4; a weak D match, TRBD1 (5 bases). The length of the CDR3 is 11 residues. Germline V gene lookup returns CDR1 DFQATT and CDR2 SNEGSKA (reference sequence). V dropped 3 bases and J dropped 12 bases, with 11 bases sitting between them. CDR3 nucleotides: TGCAGTGCTAGCATGGGGCAGGAACTGTTTTTT. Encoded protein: CSASMGQELFF.

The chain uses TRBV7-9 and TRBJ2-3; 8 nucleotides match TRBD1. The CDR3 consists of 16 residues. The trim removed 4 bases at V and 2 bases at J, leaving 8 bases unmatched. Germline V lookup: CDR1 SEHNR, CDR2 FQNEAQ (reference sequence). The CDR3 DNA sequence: TGTGCCAGCAGCTATACCGGGACAGGCCACACAGATACGCAGTATTTT. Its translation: CASSYTGTGHTDTQYF.

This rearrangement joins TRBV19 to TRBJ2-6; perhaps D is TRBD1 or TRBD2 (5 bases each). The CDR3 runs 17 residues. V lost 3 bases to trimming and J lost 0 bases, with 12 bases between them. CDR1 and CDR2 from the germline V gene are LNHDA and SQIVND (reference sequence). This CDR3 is CASSISPGTSGANVLTF. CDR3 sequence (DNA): TGTGCCAGTAGTATTTCCCCAGGGACCTCTGGGGCCAACGTCCTGACTTTC.

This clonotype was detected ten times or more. The CDR3 nucleotides read TGTGCCACCAGCGTTAGTGGTAATGAGCAGTTCTTC. Translation gives CATSVSGNEQFF. The rearrangement joins TRBV24-1 to TRBJ2-1; D gene uncertain. The CDR3 extends over 12 amino acids. The V end was cut by 7 bases, the J end by 7 bases, with 10 bases between. The germline gives CDR1 KGHDR, CDR2 SFDVKD.

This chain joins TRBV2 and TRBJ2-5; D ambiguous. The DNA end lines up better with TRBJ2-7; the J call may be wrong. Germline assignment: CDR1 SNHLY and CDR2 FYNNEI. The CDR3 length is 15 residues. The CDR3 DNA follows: TGTGCCAGCAGTGGGATGGGCGGCAGCCTAGACGAGCAGTACTTC. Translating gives CASSGMGGSLDEQYF.

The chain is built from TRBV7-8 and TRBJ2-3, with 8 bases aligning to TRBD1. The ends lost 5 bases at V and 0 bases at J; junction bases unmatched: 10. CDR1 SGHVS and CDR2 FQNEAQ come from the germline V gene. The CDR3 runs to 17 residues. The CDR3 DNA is TGTGCCAGCAGCCACCCCCCGACAGGGGTCAGCACAGATACGCAGTATTTT. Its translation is CASSHPPTGVSTDTQYF.

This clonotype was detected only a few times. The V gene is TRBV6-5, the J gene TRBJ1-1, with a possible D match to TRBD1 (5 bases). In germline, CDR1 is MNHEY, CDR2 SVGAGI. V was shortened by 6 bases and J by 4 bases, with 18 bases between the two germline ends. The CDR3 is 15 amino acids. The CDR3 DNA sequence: TGTGCCAGCAGCGCCCTACAGGAAGAAGCCACTGAAGCTTTCTTT. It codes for CASSALQEEATEAFF.

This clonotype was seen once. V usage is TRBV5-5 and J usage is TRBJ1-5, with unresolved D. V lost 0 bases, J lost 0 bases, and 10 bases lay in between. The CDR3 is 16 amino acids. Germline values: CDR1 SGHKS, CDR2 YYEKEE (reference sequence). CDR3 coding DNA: TGTGCCAGCAGCTTGGCGGCAGCTTATAGCAATCAGCCCCAGCATTTT. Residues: CASSLAAAYSNQPQHF.

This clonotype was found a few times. CDR3 residues: CGSPRTSGGGEQFF. The CDR3 nucleotides read TGCGGTAGTCCTAGGACTAGCGGGGGCGGTGAGCAGTTCTTC. The V and J genes are TRBV20-1 and TRBJ2-1; 13 bases are shared with TRBD2. Per the germline V gene, CDR1 is DFQATT and CDR2 is SNEGSKA (reference sequence). There are 14 residues in the CDR3.

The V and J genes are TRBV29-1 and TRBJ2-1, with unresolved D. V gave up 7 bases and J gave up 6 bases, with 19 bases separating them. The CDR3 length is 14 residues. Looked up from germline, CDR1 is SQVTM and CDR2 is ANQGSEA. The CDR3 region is CSARPGYSANEQFF. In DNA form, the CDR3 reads TGCAGCGCTCGGCCCGGGTACTCTGCCAATGAGCAGTTCTTC.

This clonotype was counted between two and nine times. In DNA, the CDR3 is TGCGCCAGCAGCAGGACAGGTCTCGGGAACACTGAAGCTTTCTTT. It yields the protein CASSRTGLGNTEAFF. The chain joins TRBV5-1 to TRBJ1-1, with 7 bases lining up with TRBD1. Germline assignment: CDR1 SGHRS and CDR2 YFSETQ. Germline trimming cut 4 bases from V and 1 base from J; bases unmatched to any gene: 7. The CDR3 totals 15 residues.

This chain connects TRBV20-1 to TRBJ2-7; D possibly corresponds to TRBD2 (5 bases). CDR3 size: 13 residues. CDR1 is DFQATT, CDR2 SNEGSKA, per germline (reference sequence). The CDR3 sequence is CSTQRSSGYEQYF. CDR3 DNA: TGCAGCACCCAGAGGTCGAGCGGCTACGAGCAGTACTTC.

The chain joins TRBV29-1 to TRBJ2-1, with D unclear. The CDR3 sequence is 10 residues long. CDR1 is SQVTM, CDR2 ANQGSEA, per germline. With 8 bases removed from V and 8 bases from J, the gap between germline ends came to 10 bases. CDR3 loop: CSTNTDEQFF. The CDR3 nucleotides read TGCAGCACAAACACAGATGAGCAGTTCTTC.